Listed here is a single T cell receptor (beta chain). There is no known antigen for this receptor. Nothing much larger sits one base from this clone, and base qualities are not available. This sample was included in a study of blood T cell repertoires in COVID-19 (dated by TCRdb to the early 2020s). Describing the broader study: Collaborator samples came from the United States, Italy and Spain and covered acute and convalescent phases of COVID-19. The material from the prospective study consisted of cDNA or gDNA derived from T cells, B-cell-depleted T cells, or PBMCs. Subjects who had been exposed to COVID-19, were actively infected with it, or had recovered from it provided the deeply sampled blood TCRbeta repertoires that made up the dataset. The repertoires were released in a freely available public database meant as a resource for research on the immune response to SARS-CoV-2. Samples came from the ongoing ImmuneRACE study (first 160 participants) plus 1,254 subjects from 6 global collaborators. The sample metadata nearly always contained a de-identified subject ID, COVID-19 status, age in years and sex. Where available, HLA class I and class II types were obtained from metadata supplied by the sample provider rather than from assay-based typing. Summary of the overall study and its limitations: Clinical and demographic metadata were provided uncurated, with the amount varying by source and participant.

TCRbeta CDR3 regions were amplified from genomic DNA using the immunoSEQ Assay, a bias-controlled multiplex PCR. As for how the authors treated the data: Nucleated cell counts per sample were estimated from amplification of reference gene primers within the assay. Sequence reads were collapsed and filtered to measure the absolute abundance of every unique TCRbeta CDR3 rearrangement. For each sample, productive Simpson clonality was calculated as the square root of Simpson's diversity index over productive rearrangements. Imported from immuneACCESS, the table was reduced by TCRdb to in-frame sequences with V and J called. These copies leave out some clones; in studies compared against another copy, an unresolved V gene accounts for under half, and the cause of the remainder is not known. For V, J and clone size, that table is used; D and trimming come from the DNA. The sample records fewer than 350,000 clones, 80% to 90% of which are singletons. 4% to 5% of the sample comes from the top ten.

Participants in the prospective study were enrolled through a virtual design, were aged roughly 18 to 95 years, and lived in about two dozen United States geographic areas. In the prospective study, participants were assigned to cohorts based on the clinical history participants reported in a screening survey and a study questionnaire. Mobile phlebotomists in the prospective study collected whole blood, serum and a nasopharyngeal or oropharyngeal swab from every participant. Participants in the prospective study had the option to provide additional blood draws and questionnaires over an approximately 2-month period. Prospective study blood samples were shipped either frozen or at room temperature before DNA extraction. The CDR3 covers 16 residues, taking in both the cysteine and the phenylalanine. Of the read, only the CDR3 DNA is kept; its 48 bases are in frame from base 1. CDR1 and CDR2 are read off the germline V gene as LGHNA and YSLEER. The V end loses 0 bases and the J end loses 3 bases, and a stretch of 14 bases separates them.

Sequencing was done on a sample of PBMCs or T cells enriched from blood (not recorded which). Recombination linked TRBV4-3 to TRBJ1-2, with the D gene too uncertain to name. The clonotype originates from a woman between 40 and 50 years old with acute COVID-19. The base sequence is TGCGCCAGCAGCCAAGAACACGGCGGACTAGACTATGGCTACACCTTC. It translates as CASSQEHGGLDYGYTF.